This T cell receptor (beta chain) was found in a study of glioma-infiltrating T cells after dendritic cell vaccination. Study results and limitations: Complete blood and tumor specimen sets were limited to few patients.

This clone was detected a few times. The target antigen is unknown. J lost 2 bases, V lost 6 bases, and 5 bases had no gene match. Germline V CDR1 and CDR2: LNHDA, SQIVND (reference sequence). The CDR3 extends over 14 amino acids. Assay: immunoSEQ multiplex PCR; the TCRdb copy retains only in-frame clones and omits some. The sample has approximately 90,000 clones, 70% to 90% seen once. The chain joins TRBV19 to TRBJ2-5; 8 nucleotides align to TRBD1. The sequence derives from a human donor with glioblastoma. The sequencing here drew on blood, taken before dendritic cell vaccination. CDR3 sequence: CASSVTGDQETQYF. The CDR3 DNA sequence: TGTGCCAGTAGCGTGACAGGGGATCAAGAGACCCAGTACTTC.